Here is one T cell receptor (beta chain) with its context. Which antigen it targets is not known. No base qualities exist here, and no much larger clone lies one base off it. Via the germline V gene, CDR1 is ENHRY and CDR2 SYGVKD. From the cysteine up to the phenylalanine, the CDR3 has a length of 15 residues. The read is trimmed to its CDR3 DNA, 45 bases read in frame from base 1. V is clipped by 6 bases and J by 4 bases, and the sequence between their germline boundaries is 13 bases long. Collaborating institutions collected whole blood in K2EDTA tubes following their own protocols. Collaborator samples were shipped for TCRbeta analysis as frozen whole blood, isolated PBMCs, or DNA extracted from either sample type. TCRbeta CDR3 regions were amplified from genomic DNA using the immunoSEQ Assay, a bias-controlled multiplex PCR. The authors' analysis ran thus. The number of nucleated cells in each sample was estimated by amplification of reference gene primers within the assay. Sequence reads were collapsed and filtered to measure the absolute abundance of every unique TCRbeta CDR3 rearrangement. For each sample, productive Simpson clonality was calculated as the square root of Simpson's diversity index over productive rearrangements. This is the immuneACCESS table as TCRdb keeps it, with only in-frame sequences that have V and J called. A part of the clones is gone; compared with another copy, unresolved V genes explain less than half, and the rest is unexplained. That table is the source of V, J and clone size, and D and trimming were worked out from the DNA. Present in this sample are 130,000 or so clones, around 63% of which were seen just once. The biggest ten clones account for 2% to 2.5% of the sample.

The data were taken from a study of blood T cell repertoires in COVID-19 (dated by TCRdb to the early 2020s). About the full investigation: The collaborator samples originated in the United States, Italy and Spain and spanned the acute and convalescent phases of COVID-19. The material from the prospective study consisted of cDNA or gDNA derived from T cells, B-cell-depleted T cells, or PBMCs. Subjects who had been exposed to COVID-19, were actively infected with it, or had recovered from it provided the deeply sampled blood TCRbeta repertoires that made up the dataset. The repertoires were released in a freely available public database intended as a resource for research on the immune response to SARS-CoV-2. Samples came from the ongoing ImmuneRACE study (first 160 participants) plus 1,254 subjects from 6 global collaborators. The sample metadata nearly always contained a de-identified subject ID, COVID-19 status, age in years and sex. HLA class I and class II types, where available, came from metadata supplied by the sample provider rather than from assay-based typing.

Study-level results and caveats: Clinical and demographic metadata were provided uncurated, with the amount varying by source and participant.

In this chain, TRBV10-3 is recombined with TRBJ2-6, with TRBD1 perhaps the D gene, on 5 matching bases. This receptor was identified in a woman between 65 and 79 years old with acute or convalescent COVID-19. The sample was peripheral blood. The CDR3 corresponds to CAIRGAIAGANVLTF. The bases are TGTGCCATCAGAGGGGCAATAGCCGGGGCCAACGTCCTGACTTTC.